The present T cell receptor beta chain was sequenced within a study of cytomegalovirus exposure and HLA in healthy donors listed by TCRdb under 2017. Looking at the study overall: In an earlier analysis of roughly 590 of the donors, roughly 300 Gb of sequence data and 117 million unique TCR beta sequences from about 190 million T cells were reported. An early release covering roughly 640 HLA-typed donors comprised 300 to 350 gigabases of sequencing data and roughly 86 million unique TCR sequences. Among the approximately 400 genotyped donors, 75% to 90% belonged to the genetic ancestry cluster associated with self-reported Caucasian donors. The study was designed to test whether signatures of past pathogen exposure could be identified by cataloging public T cell receptors. The study profiled the T cell repertoires of hundreds of subjects by immunosequencing and related them to cytomegalovirus serostatus. In addition to the first cohort of approximately 670 subjects, a separate validation cohort of approximately 120 different subjects was used. The study combined high-throughput TCR immunosequencing, statistical association of individual TCRs with disease status, and machine learning to predict cytomegalovirus infection status. A later analysis re-analyzed previously published TCR beta repertoires from several hundred donors and added high-resolution HLA genotyping to study TCR occurrence patterns. Rather than using new phenotypic data, the later analysis identified candidate immune exposures from TCR beta sequences and from how often those sequences occurred across donors. An earlier analysis of fewer than 750 of the donors used high-throughput TCR beta sequencing to judge whether each TCR beta V gene segment behaved as functional or pseudogenic. Donor age, sex, ethnicity and CMV serostatus were compiled alongside the repertoire data. A later genetic analysis took genome-wide SNP genotypes for about 55% of the roughly 700 donors and used that subset as a discovery cohort. All discovery cohort repertoires had been generated using a single sequencing platform. HLA typing included class I and class II loci at four-digit resolution. Typing coverage varied by locus: about 620-630 donors for A, B, C, DRB1 and DQB1; some 520 for DQA1; some 610 for DPA1; more than 450 for DPB1. About five DR-DQ haplotypes were handled as single units for association and clustering because linkage in the cohort was strong. Among roughly 400 genotyped donors of the cohort, an average of approximately 220,000 unique TCR beta nucleotide sequences was sequenced per donor, of which about 18% were non-productive.

The germline V gene gives CDR1 as SGHVS and CDR2 as FQNEAQ. The CDR3 contains 13 residues, cysteine and phenylalanine counted. Only the CDR3 DNA is retained, 39 bases long and in frame from the first base. To note about this clone: The specificity of this receptor is unknown. No quality values exist for individual bases; no much larger clone is one base distant.

The cohort consisted of fewer than 700 healthy bone marrow donors. At the time of sampling, every cohort member was nominally healthy, though immune exposures that went unrecorded were likely present. The donor tested CMV seropositive and was one of the 289 seropositive cohort members. Every donor gave a peripheral blood sample, and the peripheral blood mononuclear cells from that sample were used for TCR beta sequencing. The Qiagen DNeasy Blood Extraction Kit was used to extract genomic DNA from the blood cell samples. Findings and caveats that apply to the study as a whole: In a later analysis, HLA-associated TCR beta chains showed more clonal expansion and lower generation probabilities than non-associated chains that were equally common. Three of the identified cytomegalovirus-associated TCR beta chains were confirmed in vitro to be specific for cytomegalovirus antigens. Most TCR sequences were seen in very few donors, while some public TCRs were found in many individuals. In an earlier analysis of more than 500 of the donors, most TCR beta V segments appeared in productive rearrangements about 87% or about 30% of the time, broadly matching IMGT annotations. The authors suggested that the approach could potentially be extended to other disease states and immunological phenotypes. A later analysis associated about 17,000 TCR beta sequences with specific HLA alleles at a false discovery rate of 0.05. Compared with the approximately 700-donor mean, donors in an Asian-associated ancestry cluster had fewer N-insertions in productive TCRs, according to a later genetic analysis. In a later analysis, TCR association rates were found to vary across HLA loci, with the most associated TCRs seen for DRB1 alleles and the fewest for HLA-C alleles. A further reported finding was that TCR beta sequences accurately predicted the HLA-A and HLA-B alleles for most subjects in the first cohort. Assigning TCR associations to individual alleles was difficult when HLA alleles, especially DR and DQ, strongly co-occurred. In the study, 164 TCR beta chains were listed as associated with cytomegalovirus. V-gene and J-gene trimming of TCR beta chains was associated with a missense DCLRE1C variant in a later genetic analysis, and the association was replicated in an independent cohort. Most CMV-associated TCR beta chains appeared to be HLA-restricted in a later analysis, and the HLA associations seemed to be driven largely by CMV exposure. The sequencing pipeline was judged likely to have produced a cluster of highly shared sequence variants as a technical artifact. HLA typing was unavailable for some donors at each locus, so association tests used only the typed subset. CMV serostatus was the only immune exposure information available for the cohort. According to a later analysis, parvovirus B19, influenza, CMV and Epstein-Barr virus appeared linked to several top co-occurrence clusters. Some 15 rarely observed V segments, including chromosome 9 orphons, were excluded from the earlier analysis of almost 600 of the donors because counts were too low. The 87-base-pair reads could not distinguish some IMGT-functional V segments, including TRBV6-2 and TRBV6-3, so those segments were excluded. The classifier was reported to diagnose cytomegalovirus status with high specificity and sensitivity in both the original and validation cohorts. Correlated functional status among segregating V segments might reflect linkage disequilibrium, but an unknown experimental factor could not be ruled out. Sequencing depth was assumed to be roughly uniform across donors in the presence/absence analyses, though that assumption may not hold. Only TCR beta chains were sequenced in this cohort, and the absence of alpha or paired-chain data limited detectable features.

The receptor library was made with the immunoSEQ multiplex PCR assay. A mixture of 60 forward primers for TCR Vbeta segments and 13 reverse primers for TCR Jbeta segments was used in the multiplex PCR. The CDR3 region of rearranged TCR beta genes was amplified from genomic DNA by a multiplex PCR assay. Amplified TCR beta libraries were sequenced as 87-base-pair reads on the Illumina HiSeq System. The authors' pipeline ran thus. Across the 500 to 750 repertoires, a later analysis counted 78 million or so unique TCR beta chains, 8.5 million to 12 million of which were shared by at least two donors. A nearest-neighbor algorithm error-corrected the raw reads and collapsed the reads into unique sequences, merging closely related sequences to remove PCR and sequencing errors. CDR3 sequences were aligned to IMGT reference sequences to assign V, D and J gene segments. Each retained sequence needed at least a six-nucleotide match to both a V gene segment and a J gene segment. Rearrangements were called productive when the CDR3 lacked stop codons and stayed in frame with V and J; all others were non-productive. CDR3 was defined by IMGT convention, running from the second conserved V-encoded cysteine to the conserved J-encoded phenylalanine. The earlier analysis of some 540 of the donors excluded any sequence lacking an unambiguous match to a single V gene segment. In an earlier analysis of approximately 590 of the donors, a V segment was called functional when productive rearrangements were above 56.7%, and segregating when the standard deviation between donors exceeded 5%. A statistical classification framework was built for diagnosing cytomegalovirus status from the catalog of TCR beta chain sequences. V and J gene assignment, in a later analysis, came from comparing TCR nucleotide sequences with IMGT/GENE-DB human TR gene sequences. The TCRdist pipeline was used in a later analysis to assign CDR3 sequences and most-parsimonious VDJ recombination scenarios. In a later analysis, each TCR beta chain was defined by its CDR3 amino acid sequence together with its V-gene family, and reads without a unique V-gene family were excluded. As a way to deal with suspected cross-contamination and a sequencing artifact, a later analysis dropped under 600 nucleotide sequences that were highly shared and had low generation probability. In a later analysis, a clonal expansion index was calculated for each public chain from normalized within-repertoire ranks of inferred template counts. Generation probabilities in a later analysis came from a VDJ recombination model fitted to out-of-frame rearrangements, and those results were checked against IGoR. A later analysis scored TCR-TCR, TCR-HLA and TCR-CMV co-occurrence with hypergeometric tests, applying a repertoire-size bias correction to TCR pairs. A later analysis estimated false discovery rates by permuting HLA or CMV assignments 20 times. In a later analysis, co-occurring TCRs were grouped using DBSCAN, and TCRdist sequence similarity was added for clustering within HLA-allele-positive subsets. Repertoires with fewer than 30,000 or more than 120,000 public chains, plus five repertoires with anomalous nucleotide sharing, were excluded from co-occurrence clustering. The source is immuneACCESS, and TCRdb retained only in-frame sequences with V and J called. Part of the clones is not carried over; for the studies checked, unresolved V genes explain less than half of this, and the remainder is unexplained. The D gene and trimming were derived from the DNA, and the V and J assignments and clone size from that table. In this sample the table shows 130,000 to 150,000 clones, around 84% of which occur a single time. The biggest ten clones account for 2.5% to 3.5% of the sample.

The rearranged chain carries TRBV7-8 and TRBJ2-5, with the identity of the D gene unclear. TRBJ2-7 matches the DNA end more closely, so the J call is doubtful. Sequenced: PBMCs. The origin of this receptor is a man aged 40-50 years in good health and CMV-seropositive. The nucleotide sequence reads as follows: TGTGCCAGCAGCTTTGGCGGATCCTACGAGCAGTACTTC. This yields the protein CASSFGGSYEQYF.